What follows are 9 T cell receptor beta chains derived from one specimen sequenced in a study of blood T cell repertoires in COVID-19. The data were produced by immunoSEQ multiplex PCR, yet TCRdb's version contains in-frame clones alone and is incomplete. The sample holds over 90,000 clones, around four fifths seen once. The sequenced sample was peripheral blood. The source of these receptors is a human donor in a cohort sampled during active COVID-19.

The chain's CDR3 is CASSYGYREGQPQHF. For the CDR3, the DNA is TGTGCCAGCAGTTACGGTTACAGGGAGGGACAGCCCCAGCATTTT. This chain uses TRBV6-6 with TRBJ1-5, with a possible D match to TRBD1 (6 bases). The V and J ends lost 2 bases and 7 bases respectively, with 15 bases between them. This CDR3 region has 15 residues. The germline V gene encodes CDR1 MNHNY and CDR2 SVGAGI (reference sequence).

This clone has only a few counts. V usage is TRBV7-9 and J usage is TRBJ1-4; 8 bases align to TRBD1. This CDR3 contains 19 residues. Germline V gene data show CDR1 as SEHNR and CDR2 as FQNEAQ (reference sequence). V was pared by 1 base and J by 6 bases, with 16 bases of the junction left unmatched. DNA of the CDR3: TGTGCCAGCAGCTTAGGGACAGGGAATCTCCGGAGACTAGATGAAAAACTGTTTTTT. Translating gives CASSLGTGNLRRLDEKLFF.

V is TRBV14 and J is TRBJ1-6; possible D gene TRBD1, 5 bases. V was shortened by 1 base and J by 10 bases, with 8 bases between the two germline ends. The germline V gene has CDR1 SGHDN and CDR2 FVKESK. The CDR3 covers 13 residues. DNA of the CDR3: TGTGCCAGCAGCCAAGGGGGCTCATCACCCCTCCACTTT. As protein: CASSQGGSSPLHF.

V gene TRBV12-3 or TRBV12-4 combines with J gene TRBJ2-7; D is unresolved. Between the trimmed V and J ends, which lost 0 bases and 6 bases, there was a span of 9 bases. CDR3 length: 13 amino acids. CDR3 DNA sequence: TGTGCCAGCAGTTTAGCCCTCAGAGGCGAGCAGTACTTC. Amino acids: CASSLALRGEQYF.

This sequence joins TRBV19 and TRBJ2-7; 8 bases match TRBD1. Germline V lookup: CDR1 LNHDA, CDR2 SQIVND (reference sequence). This CDR3 spans 15 amino acids. V shed 3 bases and J 4 bases; nucleotides not matched to a gene: 8. The CDR3 sequence: CASSILQGAPYEQYF. The CDR3 DNA reads as TGTGCCAGTAGTATCCTCCAGGGGGCGCCTTACGAGCAGTACTTC.

The chain is built from TRBV7-8 and TRBJ1-2; 10 bases are a match to TRBD1. Germline V CDR1 and CDR2: SGHVS, FQNEAQ. The CDR3 is 17 residues long. V shed 1 base and J 4 bases; nucleotides not matched to a gene: 9. The CDR3 DNA reads TGTGCCAGCAGCTTAGATCTGACAGGGGGCCTCTTCTATGGCTACACCTTC. This translates into CASSLDLTGGLFYGYTF. Using reference TRBV7-8 and TRBJ1-2 for the parts outside the CDR3, the full variable domain is GAGVSQSPRYKVAKRGQDVALRCDPISGHVSLFWYQQALGQGPEFLTYFQNEAQLDKSGLPSDRFFAERPEGSVSTLKIQRTQQEDSAVYLCASSLDLTGGLFYGYTFGSGTRLTVV.

The chain combines TRBV24-1 with TRBJ1-6; D might be TRBD1 (5 bases). The germline V gene has CDR1 KGHDR and CDR2 SFDVKD. The CDR3 is 12 residues long. The CDR3, as DNA: TGTGATTCCCTGGGGGAGGATTCACCCCTCCACTTT. As protein: CDSLGEDSPLHF.

The rearrangement links TRBV20-1 to TRBJ1-4; D ambiguous. The V gene lost 3 bases and the J gene lost 8 bases, with 4 bases spanning the gap. The CDR3 is 10 amino acids. Germline values: CDR1 DFQATT, CDR2 SNEGSKA (reference sequence). The CDR3 spells CSARREKLFF. The CDR3 DNA is TGCAGTGCTAGGAGGGAAAAACTGTTTTTT.

This sequence joins TRBV19 and TRBJ2-3; D is unresolved. The germline gives CDR1 LNHDA, CDR2 SQIVND (reference sequence). The CDR3 runs 15 residues. V was clipped by 4 bases and J by 3 bases, with 14 bases between them. Here the CDR3 DNA reads TGTGCCAGTAGTAATGGTCTTAGTAGAACAGATACGCAGTATTTT. Its protein product is CASSNGLSRTDTQYF.